This T cell receptor beta chain was identified during a study of T cell responses to AZD1222 COVID-19 vaccine. Across the whole study: Second doses that came at about 4 or about 12 weeks were put together. Whole-study findings and limits: The donor group comprised mostly white British people and more females; the analysis possibly underestimated clonal diversity. Spike as a whole was targeted by vaccine-associated CD4 TCRs, dominant at 160-218 and 743-854.

On this clone itself: Its antigen is still unknown.

Assay used: immunoSEQ multiplex PCR; TCRdb lists only in-frame clones, some missing. The sample contains about 130,000 clones, 88% of which appear only once. Between the trimmed V and J ends, which lost 1 base and 2 bases, there was a span of 5 bases. Per the germline V gene, CDR1 is SGHAT and CDR2 is FQNNGV. This CDR3 has 14 amino acids. Specimen: peripheral blood, collected on day 0 of AZD1222 vaccination. The source is an adult in good health. The chain employs TRBV11-2 and TRBJ2-2; D uncertain. The CDR3 loop is CASSLVRNTGELFF. The CDR3 coding sequence is TGTGCCAGCAGCTTAGTTCGCAACACCGGGGAGCTGTTTTTT.